Presented here are 20 T cell receptor beta chains from one specimen sequenced in a study of yellow fever vaccine responses in identical twins. TCRdb re-called the RT-PCR reads through MiXCR, storing one row per CDR3 protein. There are approximately 3,100 distinct CDR3 sequences in the sample; around 80% occur only once, and roughly 1.5% lies in the top ten. This material consisted of T cells from blood (PBMCs), unsorted or a sorted subset (not recorded which), taken before or after yellow fever vaccination (not recorded which). The receptors stem from a woman aged 18-29 years who received the yellow fever vaccine.

In this sample, this clonotype turned up a few times. The chain links TRBV6-1 to TRBJ2-1, with TRBD2 matching 8 bases. CDR3 length: 13 amino acids. Unmatched junction bases numbered 8, after V lost 6 bases and J lost 10 bases. CDR1 is MNHNS and CDR2 is SASEGT in the germline V gene. The CDR3 is CASRITSGLEQFF. The DNA of the CDR3 is TGTGCCAGCAGAATTACTAGCGGTTTGGAGCAGTTCTTC.

The chain joins TRBV15 to TRBJ2-3, with 7 nucleotides matching TRBD2. This CDR3 spans 18 amino acids. Germline CDR1 LNHNV, CDR2 YYDKDF (reference sequence). V was pared by 3 bases and J by 0 bases, with 12 bases of the junction left unmatched. CDR3 nucleotide sequence: TGTGCCACCAGCAGCGGGAGGACCAGTGGGGGTAGCACAGATACGCAGTATTTT. The encoded protein is CATSSGRTSGGSTDTQYF.

About this clonotype itself: The germline gene is not matched at one end of the junction; a read error may be the cause. The chain is built from TRBV6-1 and TRBJ2-1, with D perhaps matching TRBD2 (5 bases). The CDR3 runs to 16 residues. CDR1 is MNHNS, CDR2 SASEGT, per germline. The CDR3 DNA reads TGTGCTAGCAGTGAATCGGTGGGAGTGGGTTACAATGAGCAGTTCTTC. Its protein product is CASSESVGVGYNEQFF.

The chain links TRBV10-1 to TRBJ2-7; 9 bases align to TRBD1. Germline assignment: CDR1 WNHNN and CDR2 SYGVQD (reference sequence). After removal of 7 bases from V and 5 bases from J, the junction contained 9 bases not matched to a gene. CDR3 length equals 14 residues. CDR3 region: CASIPGTGSDEQYF. Here the CDR3 DNA reads TGCGCCAGCATCCCAGGGACAGGGTCCGACGAGCAGTACTTC.

The chain combines TRBV20-1 with TRBJ1-2, with D unclear. The CDR3 is 11 amino acids. Between the trimmed V and J ends, which lost 6 bases and 2 bases, there was a span of 7 bases. CDR1 DFQATT and CDR2 SNEGSKA come from the germline V gene (reference sequence). The CDR3 nucleotides are TGCAGTGCCGATACCAACTATGGCTACACCTTC. This sequence encodes CSADTNYGYTF.

The chain couples TRBV11-1 to TRBJ1-6; D is unclear. Germline V lookup: CDR1 SGHAT, CDR2 FQDESV (reference sequence). The CDR3 extends over 14 amino acids. The ends were cut back, 4 bases at V and 7 bases at J, with 11 bases in the middle. The CDR3 region has the DNA TGTGCCAGCAGCTGGGAGGGTATCAATTCACCCCTCCACTTT. Encoded protein: CASSWEGINSPLHF.

CDR3 bases: TGCAGTGCTAAACGGCTTGGGCCGGCGGGAGAGACCCAGTACTTC. Protein: CSAKRLGPAGETQYF. This rearrangement joins TRBV20-1 to TRBJ2-5; D possibly corresponds to TRBD2 (5 bases). The germline CDR1 and CDR2 sequences are DFQATT and SNEGSKA (reference sequence). The CDR3 has 15 residues. With 4 bases removed from V and 4 bases from J, the gap between germline ends came to 19 bases.

This chain joins TRBV4-3 and TRBJ1-2, with D hard to call. CDR1 LGHNA and CDR2 YSLEER come from the germline V gene. V dropped 4 bases and J dropped 7 bases, with 19 bases sitting between them. The CDR3 spans 15 residues. CDR3 loop: CASSPGILGGPGYTF. In DNA form, the CDR3 reads TGCGCCAGCAGCCCAGGAATTCTGGGAGGGCCTGGCTACACCTTC.

The chain joins TRBV29-1 to TRBJ2-7, with a tentative D call TRBD2 (6 bases). V gave up 4 bases and J gave up 2 bases, with 9 bases separating them. Germline V lookup: CDR1 SQVTM, CDR2 ANQGSEA. The CDR3 is made up of 12 amino acids. The CDR3 region has the DNA TGCAGCGTTGGGAGGGACCCCTACGAGCAGTACTTC. This sequence encodes CSVGRDPYEQYF.

This clonotype was detected a few times. The V call is TRBV4-1, the J call TRBJ2-7, with D uncertain. CDR3 length: 13 amino acids. Germline loops: CDR1 MGHRA, CDR2 YSYEKL. V lost 2 bases, J lost 4 bases, and 9 bases lay in between. The chain's CDR3 is CASSQIYSYEQYF. For the CDR3, the DNA is TGCGCCAGCAGCCAAATATACAGTTACGAGCAGTACTTC.

The chain employs TRBV5-1 and TRBJ2-7; TRBD1 aligns across 7 bases. The V and J ends lost 4 bases and 3 bases, in that order; junction bases with no gene match: 4. The CDR3 contains 13 residues. The germline gives CDR1 SGHRS, CDR2 YFSETQ. This CDR3 reads CASSRDSIYEQYF. In DNA, the CDR3 is TGCGCCAGCAGCCGGGACAGCATCTACGAGCAGTACTTC.

This chain joins TRBV4-1 and TRBJ2-5; TRBD2 is a possible D gene (6 bases). The V gene's germline CDR1 is MGHRA and CDR2 YSYEKL. This CDR3 spans 15 amino acids. The V end lost 0 bases, the J end lost 5 bases, and 13 bases lay between the germline ends. CDR3 residues: CASSQDHGGAETQYF. CDR3 bases: TGCGCCAGCAGCCAAGATCATGGAGGGGCCGAGACCCAGTACTTC.

V usage is TRBV5-4 and J usage is TRBJ2-7, with 8 bases aligning to TRBD1. Trimming removed 1 base from V and 5 bases from J; junction bases left unmatched: 5. This CDR3 spans 14 amino acids. CDR1 SGHNT and CDR2 YYREEE come from the germline V gene (reference sequence). CDR3 amino acids: CASSLTGGSHEQYF. The CDR3 DNA reads as TGTGCCAGCAGCTTGACAGGGGGTTCGCACGAGCAGTACTTC. The full variable domain, in which reference TRBV5-4 and TRBJ2-7 provide the parts outside the CDR3, is ETGVTQSPTHLIKTRGQQVTLRCSSQSGHNTVSWYQQALGQGPQFIFQYYREEENGRGNFPPRFSGLQFPNYSSELNVNALELDDSALYLCASSLTGGSHEQYFGPGTRLTVT.

This sequence joins TRBV14 and TRBJ2-3, with no clear D. The CDR3 spans 16 residues. V lost 5 bases, J lost 2 bases, and 17 bases lay in between. In germline, CDR1 is SGHDN, CDR2 FVKESK. The CDR3 here is CASSGRPRKITDTQYF. The CDR3, as DNA: TGTGCCAGCAGCGGACGGCCTAGAAAGATCACAGATACGCAGTATTTT. The complete variable domain, with remaining parts taken from reference TRBV14 and TRBJ2-3, reads EAGVTQFPSHSVIEKGQTVTLRCDPISGHDNLYWYRRVMGKEIKFLLHFVKESKQDESGMPNNRFLAERTGGTYSTLKVQPAELEDSGVYFCASSGRPRKITDTQYFGPGTRLTVL.

The chain joins TRBV11-2 to TRBJ2-5, with 8 bases matching TRBD2. Germline V gene sequence: CDR1 SGHAT, CDR2 FQNNGV. The CDR3 totals 14 residues. V dropped 7 bases and J dropped 4; count of bases not matched to a gene: 8. Here the CDR3 reads CASTLGGAVETQYF. The CDR3 region has the DNA TGTGCCAGCACCCTCGGGGGGGCCGTAGAGACCCAGTACTTC. Looking up the rest from reference TRBV11-2 and TRBJ2-5 gives the full variable domain: EAGVAQSPRYKIIEKRQSVAFWCNPISGHATLYWYQQILGQGPKLLIQFQNNGVVDDSQLPKDRFSAERLKGVDSTLKIQPAKLEDSAVYLCASTLGGAVETQYFGPGTRLLVL.

The chain has TRBV11-1 and TRBJ2-1; no definite D call. Germline CDR1 and CDR2: SGHAT and FQDESV (reference sequence). The V and J ends lost 5 bases and 4 bases respectively, with 9 bases between them. The CDR3 length is 13 residues. CDR3 sequence: CASSRAEYNEQFF. The CDR3, as DNA: TGTGCCAGCAGCCGCGCAGAGTACAATGAGCAGTTCTTC. The full variable domain, its missing parts supplied by reference TRBV11-1 and TRBJ2-1, is EAEVAQSPRYKITEKSQAVAFWCDPISGHATLYWYRQILGQGPELLVQFQDESVVDDSQLPKDRFSAERLKGVDSTLKIQPAELGDSAMYLCASSRAEYNEQFFGPGTRLTVL.

The CDR3 DNA is TGTGCCAGCAGACCTAGACAGGGTCACTACGAGCAGTACTTC. Residues: CASRPRQGHYEQYF. The chain employs TRBV13 and TRBJ2-7; TRBD1 matches at 7 bases. This CDR3 comprises 14 residues. Losses at the gene ends were 6 bases for V and 3 bases for J; bases not matched to a gene: 8. The germline V gene has CDR1 PRHDT and CDR2 FYEKMQ (reference sequence).

This chain uses TRBV4-3 with TRBJ2-1, with D tentatively TRBD2 (5 bases). The germline V and J ends were trimmed by 0 bases and 4 bases, with 13 bases remaining between them. Germline values: CDR1 LGHNA, CDR2 YSLEER. The CDR3 is 16 residues long. CDR3 region: CASSQDGVSKYNEQFF. In DNA, the CDR3 is TGCGCCAGCAGCCAAGACGGGGTCTCGAAGTACAATGAGCAGTTCTTC.

The chain employs TRBV11-1 and TRBJ2-3; D possibly corresponds to TRBD2 (6 bases). CDR1 and CDR2 from the germline V gene are SGHAT and FQDESV (reference sequence). V shed 5 bases and J shed 3 bases, with 18 bases lying between them. This CDR3 has 16 amino acids. The CDR3 DNA is TGTGCCAGCAGCGCCCAAGGCGGGGTGGCGACAGATACGCAGTATTTT. It encodes CASSAQGGVATDTQYF.

V and J are TRBV11-2 and TRBJ2-1; TRBD1 agrees at 9 bases. The CDR3 has 17 residues. V trimming: 3 bases; J trimming: 8 bases; junction bases outside the gene matches: 14. Germline CDR1 and CDR2: SGHAT and FQNNGV. DNA for the CDR3: TGTGCCAGCAGCTTCCAGGTTGGGACAGGGTCTGTAGATGAGCAGTTCTTC. It translates to CASSFQVGTGSVDEQFF.